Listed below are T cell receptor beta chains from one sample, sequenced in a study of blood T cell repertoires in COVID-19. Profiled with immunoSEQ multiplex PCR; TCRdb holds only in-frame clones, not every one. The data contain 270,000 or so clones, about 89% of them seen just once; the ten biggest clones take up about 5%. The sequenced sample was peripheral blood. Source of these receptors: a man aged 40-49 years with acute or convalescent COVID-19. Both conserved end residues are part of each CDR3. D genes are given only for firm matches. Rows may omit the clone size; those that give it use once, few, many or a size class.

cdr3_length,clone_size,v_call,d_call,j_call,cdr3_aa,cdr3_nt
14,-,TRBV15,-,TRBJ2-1,CATSSDGGYNEQFF,TGTGCCACCAGCAGTGATGGAGGGTACAATGAGCAGTTCTTC
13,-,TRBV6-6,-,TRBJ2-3,CASTGGLTDTQYF,TGTGCCAGCACAGGGGGACTCACAGATACGCAGTATTTT
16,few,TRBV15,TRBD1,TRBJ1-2,CATSREDRGNNYGYTF,TGTGCCACCAGCAGAGAAGACAGGGGTAACAACTATGGCTACACCTTC
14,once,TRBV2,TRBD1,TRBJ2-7,CASRRTGPSYEQYF,TGTGCCAGCAGACGGACAGGTCCCTCCTACGAGCAGTACTTC
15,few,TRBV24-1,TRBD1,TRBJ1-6,CATSDGQGANSPLHF,TGTGCCACCAGTGATGGACAGGGGGCAAATTCACCCCTCCACTTT
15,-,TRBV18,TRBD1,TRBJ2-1,CASTPSGTGGDEQFF,TGTGCCAGCACCCCATCCGGGACAGGGGGAGATGAGCAGTTCTTC
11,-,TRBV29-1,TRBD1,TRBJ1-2,CSAPTGGGYTF,TGCAGCGCCCCGACAGGGGGTGGCTACACCTTC
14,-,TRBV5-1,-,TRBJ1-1,CASSILGRGTEAFF,TGCGCCAGCAGCATTCTAGGGAGAGGTACTGAAGCTTTCTTT
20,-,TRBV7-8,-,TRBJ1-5,CASSLSGEGDRPFTGQPQHF,TGTGCCAGCAGCTTATCGGGGGAGGGGGACCGACCATTTACGGGACAGCCCCAGCATTTT
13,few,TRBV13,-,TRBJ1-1,CASSLSRATEAFF,TGTGCCAGCAGCTTGAGCAGGGCCACTGAAGCTTTCTTT
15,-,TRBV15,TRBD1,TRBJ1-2,CATSINRGLNYGYTF,TGTGCCACCAGCATTAACAGGGGTCTGAACTATGGCTACACCTTC
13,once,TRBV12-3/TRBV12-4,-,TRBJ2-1,CASSLDLVGEQFF,TGTGCCAGCAGTTTAGATCTGGTCGGTGAGCAGTTCTTC
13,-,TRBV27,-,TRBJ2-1,CASSLSAGGEQFF,TGTGCCAGCAGTTTGTCGGCCGGAGGTGAGCAGTTCTTC
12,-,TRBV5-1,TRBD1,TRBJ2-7,CASSPGTEKQYF,TGCGCCAGCAGCCCCGGGACAGAGAAGCAGTACTTC
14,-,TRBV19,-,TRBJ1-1,CASSDRRDTGEAFF,TGTGCCAGCTCCGACCGCCGGGACACCGGAGAAGCTTTCTTT
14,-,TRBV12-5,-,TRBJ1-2,CASELGTTGYGYTF,TGTGCTAGTGAACTGGGGACAACTGGTTATGGCTACACCTTC
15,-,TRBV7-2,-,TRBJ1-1,CASSFAGRGGTEAFF,TGTGCCAGCAGCTTTGCGGGCCGCGGAGGAACTGAAGCTTTCTTT
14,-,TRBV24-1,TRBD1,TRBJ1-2,CATSDRTGWYGYTF,TGTGCCACCAGTGACCGGACAGGATGGTATGGCTACACCTTC
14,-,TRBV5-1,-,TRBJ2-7,CASSLPLGQNEQYF,TGCGCCAGCAGCTTGCCCCTCGGACAGAACGAGCAGTACTTC
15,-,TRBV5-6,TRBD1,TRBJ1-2,CASRQVDRASYGYTF,TGTGCCAGCAGACAAGTGGACAGGGCGTCCTATGGCTACACCTTC
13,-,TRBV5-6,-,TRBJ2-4,CASSRAAKNIQYF,TGTGCCAGCAGCCGCGCGGCCAAAAACATTCAGTACTTC
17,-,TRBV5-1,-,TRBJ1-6,CASSLAPTDIGISPLHF,TGCGCCAGCAGCTTGGCCCCGACAGATATCGGCATTTCACCCCTCCACTTT